This is a list of T cell receptor beta chains from one sample in a study of shared clonotypes between healthy human individuals. Sequencing used immunoSEQ multiplex PCR; TCRdb keeps in-frame clones, though not all of them. The sample shows hundreds of thousands of clones, 85% to 95% of them seen only once. The sequencing input was naive CD8+ T cells sorted from blood. The receptors stem from a woman between 25 and 40 years old in good health. Each CDR3 is given with its conserved first and last residue. The D gene is left open where the match is weak. Where a row states a size, it is once, few, many or the class of an expanded clone; other rows omit it.

TRBD1,16,.,TRBJ1-4,TRBV27,TGTGCCAGCAGTTCCCTACAGGGGGCAACTAATGAAAAACTGTTTTTT,CASSSLQGATNEKLFF
.,15,.,TRBJ1-3,TRBV7-9,TGTGCCAGCAGCTTAGCGGCCAGCTCTGGAAACACCATATATTTT,CASSLAASSGNTIYF
TRBD1,14,.,TRBJ1-2,TRBV19,TGTGCCAGTAGTCCCCGACAGGGCCTCTATGGCTACACCTTC,CASSPRQGLYGYTF
.,15,.,TRBJ2-3,TRBV11-2,TGTGCCAGCAGCTTATTTCTTGCACGTGGGGATACGCAGTATTTT,CASSLFLARGDTQYF
.,13,.,TRBJ2-7,TRBV2,TGTGCCAGCAGTGTGGGTGGGTCCTACGAGCAGTACTTC,CASSVGGSYEQYF
TRBD2,19,.,TRBJ2-3,TRBV2,TGTGCCAGCAGTGAAATTGGGACTAGCGGGAGTCTCCCTCCAGATACGCAGTATTTT,CASSEIGTSGSLPPDTQYF
TRBD2,16,.,TRBJ2-7,TRBV11-2,TGTGCCAGCAGCTTAACTAGCGGACGGACGGCGCACGAGCAGTACTTC,CASSLTSGRTAHEQYF
.,12,.,TRBJ1-2,TRBV30,TGTGCCTGGGGGGACGTAAACTATGGCTACACCTTC,CAWGDVNYGYTF
TRBD1,16,.,TRBJ2-6,TRBV7-9,TGTGCCGGAATACAGACAGGGGGCTCTGGGGCCAACGTCCTGACTTTC,CAGIQTGGSGANVLTF
TRBD2,15,.,TRBJ2-3,TRBV7-8,TGTGCCAGCAGCCGGACTAGCGGGAAAGCAGATACGCAGTATTTT,CASSRTSGKADTQYF
.,16,.,TRBJ2-7,TRBV27,TGTGCCAGCAGATCAAACTCGGCCGGGGTTTCCTACGAGCAGTACTTC,CASRSNSAGVSYEQYF
TRBD1,17,.,TRBJ2-2,TRBV6-4,TGTGCCAGCAGTGACTGGGACAGGGGCGGGAACACCGGGGAGCTGTTTTTT,CASSDWDRGGNTGELFF
.,15,.,TRBJ1-2,TRBV7-9,TGTGCCAGCAGCTTAACACCGGGGGGTGACTATGGCTACACCTTC,CASSLTPGGDYGYTF
TRBD1,17,.,TRBJ1-5,TRBV28,TGTGCCAGCAGTACGCTCCGGGACAGGGTTAGCAATCAGCCCCAGCATTTT,CASSTLRDRVSNQPQHF
.,19,.,TRBJ2-7,TRBV1,TGCACCAGCAGCAGTCTTTCGGGCGACAGGGGGTTAACTATCAAGGGCCAGTACTTC,CTSSSLSGDRGLTIKGQYF
.,19,.,TRBJ1-3,TRBV7-9,TGTGCCAGCAGCTTAGTCGGGTCTCTTGGGATTAAAGGTGGAAACACCATATATTTT,CASSLVGSLGIKGGNTIYF
.,13,once,TRBJ2-7,TRBV6-6,TGTGCCAGCAGTTACACACAGGGTGCCGAGCAGTACTTC,CASSYTQGAEQYF
.,15,.,TRBJ2-3,TRBV13,TGTGCCAGCAGCTTCACCGGACAGTCCACAGATACGCAGTATTTT,CASSFTGQSTDTQYF
TRBD1,14,.,TRBJ1-2,TRBV7-9,TGTGCCAGCAGCTTAGGAGGGACAGCGAATGGCTACACCTTC,CASSLGGTANGYTF
TRBD2,16,.,TRBJ2-7,TRBV7-9,TGTGCCAGCAGCCCGGAAACTAGCGGGAGTTTATACGAGCAGTACTTC,CASSPETSGSLYEQYF
TRBD2,15,.,TRBJ2-5,TRBV15,TGTGCCACCAGTGGGGCGGGAGGGGTTCGGGAGACCCAGTACTTC,CATSGAGGVRETQYF
.,14,.,TRBJ2-3,TRBV7-8,TGTGCCAGCAGTCTAACGTTCTACACAGATACGCAGTATTTT,CASSLTFYTDTQYF
.,13,.,TRBJ2-7,TRBV5-4,TGTGCCAGCAGGGATAGGGGCTCCTACGAGCAGTACTTC,CASRDRGSYEQYF
.,12,.,TRBJ2-7,TRBV27,TGTGCCAGCAGTTTGCGTTCCTACGAGCAGTACTTC,CASSLRSYEQYF
.,14,.,TRBJ1-6,TRBV14,TGTGCCAGCAGCCATGGGGTCCATAATTCACCCCTCCACTTT,CASSHGVHNSPLHF
TRBD1,14,.,TRBJ2-7,TRBV7-9,TGTGCCAGCAGCTCGGGACAGCGCTCCTACGAGCAGTACTTC,CASSSGQRSYEQYF
TRBD2,17,.,TRBJ2-1,TRBV11-3,TGTGCCAGCAGCTTCCACCGGGGTAGCGGGAGGGGAAATGAGCAGTTCTTC,CASSFHRGSGRGNEQFF
.,16,once,TRBJ2-7,TRBV13,TGTGCCAGCAGCTTAGATGATAGAGAGGCCCCCTACGAGCAGTACTTC,CASSLDDREAPYEQYF
.,11,.,TRBJ1-1,TRBV5-4,TGTGCCAGCAGCTTGGCAGCTGAAGCTTTCTTT,CASSLAAEAFF
.,13,.,TRBJ2-7,TRBV30,TGTGCCTGGAGTGTCCAGGCAGGATCCGAGCAGTACTTC,CAWSVQAGSEQYF
TRBD2,17,.,TRBJ2-3,TRBV15,TGTGCCACCAGCAGGTTCACCGGGACTAGCGGCACAGATACGCAGTATTTT,CATSRFTGTSGTDTQYF
.,14,.,TRBJ1-2,TRBV9,TGTGCCAGCAGCGTAGGAGGGGGGTCCTATGGCTACACCTTC,CASSVGGGSYGYTF
.,15,.,TRBJ1-5,TRBV28,TGTGCCAGCAGTTTGGCGGGGTCTAGCAATCAGCCCCAGCATTTT,CASSLAGSSNQPQHF
.,15,.,TRBJ1-1,TRBV19,TGTGCCAGTAGTATAGTGAGGACGGTGAACACTGAAGCTTTCTTT,CASSIVRTVNTEAFF
.,14,.,TRBJ1-5,TRBV27,TGTGCCAGCAGTTCTATCGGAGGAATCAAGCCCCAGCATTTT,CASSSIGGIKPQHF
.,17,.,TRBJ1-5,TRBV28,TGTGCCAGCAGCCTAGCGACAGAAGAATATAGCAATCAGCCCCAGCATTTT,CASSLATEEYSNQPQHF
.,14,.,TRBJ2-1,TRBV5-1,TGCGCCAGCAGCTTGGGACTAGAAGTCGATGAGCAGTTCTTC,CASSLGLEVDEQFF
TRBD1,16,.,TRBJ2-3,TRBV13,TGTGCCAGCAGCAACGGACAGGGAGTATTATCGGATACGCAGTATTTT,CASSNGQGVLSDTQYF
.,12,few,TRBJ1-1,TRBV10-2,TGCGCCACCATGTCAGCAGACACTGAAGCTTTCTTT,CATMSADTEAFF
.,13,once,TRBJ2-7,TRBV7-9,TGTGCCAGCAGCTTACTAGCGACCTGGGAGCAGTACTTC,CASSLLATWEQYF
.,14,.,TRBJ2-7,TRBV28,TGTGCCAGCAGTCCAGTCGCGCAGGGGTACGAGCAGTACTTC,CASSPVAQGYEQYF
.,13,.,TRBJ1-2,TRBV10-3,TGTGCCATCAGTGGGGGCAGGGGCTATGGCTACACCTTC,CAISGGRGYGYTF
TRBD1,13,few,TRBJ1-1,TRBV7-9,TGTGCCAGCAGCGACAGGGGGTACACTGAAGCTTTCTTT,CASSDRGYTEAFF
.,15,.,TRBJ2-7,TRBV27,TGTGCCAGCAGTCCTCGCACCGGGCCCTACTACGAGCAGTACTTC,CASSPRTGPYYEQYF
.,13,.,TRBJ2-7,TRBV29-1,TGCAGCGTTGGTCGGAGGCTTATCCATGAGCAGTACTTC,CSVGRRLIHEQYF
TRBD2,15,.,TRBJ2-1,TRBV13,TGTGCCAGCAGCTTAACGGGGGGGTCCTACAATGAGCAGTTCTTC,CASSLTGGSYNEQFF
.,15,.,TRBJ1-2,TRBV6-5,TGTGCCAGCAGTTCAGACCACGAAGAAAACTATGGCTACACCTTC,CASSSDHEENYGYTF
.,13,.,TRBJ1-5,TRBV28,TGTGCCAGCAGTTTGAGAAGCAATCAGCCCCAGCATTTT,CASSLRSNQPQHF
.,13,.,TRBJ1-2,TRBV9,TGTGCCAGCAGCGTAGCTGGCCTATGGGGCTACACCTTC,CASSVAGLWGYTF
.,16,once,TRBJ1-5,TRBV7-8,TGTGCCAGCAGCTCCACTACAGGGTTCCTCGGGCAGCCCCAGCATTTT,CASSSTTGFLGQPQHF